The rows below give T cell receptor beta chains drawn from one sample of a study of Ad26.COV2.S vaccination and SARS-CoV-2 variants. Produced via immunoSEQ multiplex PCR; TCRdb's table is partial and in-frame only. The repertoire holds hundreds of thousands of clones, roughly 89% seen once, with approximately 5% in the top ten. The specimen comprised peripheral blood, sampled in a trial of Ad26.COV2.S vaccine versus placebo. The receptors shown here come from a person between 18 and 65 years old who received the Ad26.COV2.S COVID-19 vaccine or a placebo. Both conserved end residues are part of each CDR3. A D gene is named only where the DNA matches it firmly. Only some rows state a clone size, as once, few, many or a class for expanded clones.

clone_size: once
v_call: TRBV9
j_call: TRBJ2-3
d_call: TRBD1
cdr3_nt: TGTGCCAGCAGCTCAAGAGCCGGGACAGGCGGATCAGATACGCAGTATTTT
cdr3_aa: CASSSRAGTGGSDTQYF

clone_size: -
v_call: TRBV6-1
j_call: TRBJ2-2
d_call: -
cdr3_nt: TGTGCCAGCAGTGAAGGGGGTTGGGTTGACACCGGGGAGCTGTTTTTT
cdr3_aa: CASSEGGWVDTGELFF

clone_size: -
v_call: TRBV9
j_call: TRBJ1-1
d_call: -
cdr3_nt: TGTGCCAGCAGCGTAGAAGGGGATAACACTGAAGCTTTCTTT
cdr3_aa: CASSVEGDNTEAFF

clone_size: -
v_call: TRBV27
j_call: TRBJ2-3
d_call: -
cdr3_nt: TGTGCCAGCAGTTTTTCGGGGGCAGATACGCAGTATTTT
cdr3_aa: CASSFSGADTQYF

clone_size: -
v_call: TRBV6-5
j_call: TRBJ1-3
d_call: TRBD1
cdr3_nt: TGTGCCAGCAGCACAGGGGGCACTGGAAACACCATATATTTT
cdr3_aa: CASSTGGTGNTIYF

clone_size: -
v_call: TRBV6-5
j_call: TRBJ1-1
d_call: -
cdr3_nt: TGTGCCAGCAGTTACCGAGGGCGGGACACTGAAGCTTTCTTT
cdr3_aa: CASSYRGRDTEAFF

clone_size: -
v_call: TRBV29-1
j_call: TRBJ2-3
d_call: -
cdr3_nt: TGCAGCGTGGCCCGCGGCGGGGCTAGCACAGATACGCAGTATTTT
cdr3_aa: CSVARGGASTDTQYF

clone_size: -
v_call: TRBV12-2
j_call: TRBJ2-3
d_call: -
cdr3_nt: TGTGCAAGTCGCCTCCCTTCGTCTGGGGGCGTTACAGATACGCAGTATTTT
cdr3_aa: CASRLPSSGGVTDTQYF

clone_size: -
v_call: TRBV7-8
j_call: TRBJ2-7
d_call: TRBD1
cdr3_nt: TGTGCCAGCAGCTTGGGACAGGACTACGAGCAGTACTTC
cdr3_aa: CASSLGQDYEQYF

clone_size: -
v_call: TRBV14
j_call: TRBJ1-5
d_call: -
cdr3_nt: TGTGCCAGCAGCCAAGCGGGGGCCAAAGGGTATCAGCCCCAGCATTTT
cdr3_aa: CASSQAGAKGYQPQHF

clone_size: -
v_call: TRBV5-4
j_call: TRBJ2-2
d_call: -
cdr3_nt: TGTGCCAGCAGCTACAGGGTTATCAAGGGCACCGGGGAGCTGTTTTTT
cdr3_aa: CASSYRVIKGTGELFF

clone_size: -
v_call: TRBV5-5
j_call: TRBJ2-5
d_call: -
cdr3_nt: TGTGCCAGCAGCTTGTGGTCGGCGCGGGAGACCCAGTACTTC
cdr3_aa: CASSLWSARETQYF

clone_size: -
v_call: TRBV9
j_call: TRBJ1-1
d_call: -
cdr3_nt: TGTGCCAGCAGCGTTACGACAGGAGACACTGAAGCTTTCTTT
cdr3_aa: CASSVTTGDTEAFF

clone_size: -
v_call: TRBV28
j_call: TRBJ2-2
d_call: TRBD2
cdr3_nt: TGTGCCAGCAGTTTGGTCGGTTGGACTAGCAGTACCGGGGAGCTGTTTTTT
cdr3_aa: CASSLVGWTSSTGELFF

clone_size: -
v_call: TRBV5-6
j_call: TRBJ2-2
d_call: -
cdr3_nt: TGTGCCAGCAGCTTCCTGGGGATAAACACCGGGGAGCTGTTTTTT
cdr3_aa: CASSFLGINTGELFF

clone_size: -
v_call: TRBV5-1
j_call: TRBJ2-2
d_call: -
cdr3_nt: TGCGCCAGCAGCTTGATCGCGGGACAAAAAACCGGGGAGCTGTTTTTT
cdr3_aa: CASSLIAGQKTGELFF

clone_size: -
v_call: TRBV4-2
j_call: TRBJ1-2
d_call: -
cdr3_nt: TGTGCCAGCAGCCAAGACATACACCAAAACTATGGCTACACCTTC
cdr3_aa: CASSQDIHQNYGYTF

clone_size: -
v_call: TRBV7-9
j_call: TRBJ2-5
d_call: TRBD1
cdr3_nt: TGTGCCAGCAGCGGGACAGGGATGGGGACCCAGTACTTC
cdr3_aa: CASSGTGMGTQYF

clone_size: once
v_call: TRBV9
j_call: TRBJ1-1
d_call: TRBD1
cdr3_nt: TGTGCCAGCAGCGCAGGGGGGCTAAGCACTGAAGCTTTCTTT
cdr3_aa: CASSAGGLSTEAFF

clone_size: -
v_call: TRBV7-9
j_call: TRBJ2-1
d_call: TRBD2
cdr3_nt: TGTGCCAGCAGCGTGACTAGCGGGAGGGCGAATGAGCAGTTCTTC
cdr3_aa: CASSVTSGRANEQFF

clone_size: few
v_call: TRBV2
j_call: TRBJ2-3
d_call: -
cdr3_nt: TGTGCCAGCAGTGAAAAGGCCTTGGGTCAGGGAGCAGGAGATACGCAGTATTTT
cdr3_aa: CASSEKALGQGAGDTQYF

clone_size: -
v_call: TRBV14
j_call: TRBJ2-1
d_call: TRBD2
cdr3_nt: TGTGCCAGCAGCCGGGGACTAGCGGGAGGGCCCTTCGTCGAGCAGTTCTTC
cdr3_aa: CASSRGLAGGPFVEQFF

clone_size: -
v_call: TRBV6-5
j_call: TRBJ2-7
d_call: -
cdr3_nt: TGTGCCAGCACTCTATGGACTAACCAGGGGGAGCAGTACTTC
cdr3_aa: CASTLWTNQGEQYF

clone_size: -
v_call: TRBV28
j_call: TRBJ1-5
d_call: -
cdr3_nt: TGTGCCAGCAGTTTAAAGGCAGGACCTAATCAGCCCCAGCATTTT
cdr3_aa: CASSLKAGPNQPQHF

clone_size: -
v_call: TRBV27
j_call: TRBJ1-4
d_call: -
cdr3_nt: TGTGCCAGCACCAGCGGGACTTCGGGAGCGAATGAAAAACTGTTTTTT
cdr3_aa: CASTSGTSGANEKLFF

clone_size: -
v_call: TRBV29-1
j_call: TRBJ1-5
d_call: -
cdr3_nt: TGCAGCGTTGGATTATCGGAAAATCAGCCCCAGCATTTT
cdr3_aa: CSVGLSENQPQHF

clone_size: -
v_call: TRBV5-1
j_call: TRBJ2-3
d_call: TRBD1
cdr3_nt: TGCGCCAGCAGCCCAAGGACAGGATACACAGATACGCAGTATTTT
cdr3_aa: CASSPRTGYTDTQYF

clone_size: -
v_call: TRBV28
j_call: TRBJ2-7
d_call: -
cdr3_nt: TGTGCCAGCAGTTTCGCTGGAATCTACGAGCAGTACTTC
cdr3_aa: CASSFAGIYEQYF

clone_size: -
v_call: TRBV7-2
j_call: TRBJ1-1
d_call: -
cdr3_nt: TGTGCCAGCAGCGTGACAGGATACACTGAAGCTTTCTTT
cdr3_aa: CASSVTGYTEAFF

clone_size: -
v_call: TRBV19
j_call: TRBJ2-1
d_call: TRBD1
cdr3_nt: TGTGCCAGTAGTACCGGACAGGGGATTTATAGTGAGCAGTTCTTC
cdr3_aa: CASSTGQGIYSEQFF

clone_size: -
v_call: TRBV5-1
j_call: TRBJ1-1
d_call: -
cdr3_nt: TGCGCCAGCAGCTTGGAAGGGGTGCCCACTGAAGCTTTCTTT
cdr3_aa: CASSLEGVPTEAFF